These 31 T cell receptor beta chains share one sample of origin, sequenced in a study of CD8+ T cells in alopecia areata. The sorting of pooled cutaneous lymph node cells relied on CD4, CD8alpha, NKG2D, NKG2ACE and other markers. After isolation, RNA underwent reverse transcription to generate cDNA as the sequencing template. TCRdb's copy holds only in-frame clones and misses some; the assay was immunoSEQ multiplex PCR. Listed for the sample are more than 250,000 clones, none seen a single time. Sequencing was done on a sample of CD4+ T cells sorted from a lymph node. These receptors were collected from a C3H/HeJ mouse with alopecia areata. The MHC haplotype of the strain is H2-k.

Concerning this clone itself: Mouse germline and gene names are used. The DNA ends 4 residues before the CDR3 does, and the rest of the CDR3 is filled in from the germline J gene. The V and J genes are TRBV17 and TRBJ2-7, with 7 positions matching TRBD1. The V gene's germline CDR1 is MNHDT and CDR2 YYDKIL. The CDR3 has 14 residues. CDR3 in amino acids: CASSRRQGKYEQYF. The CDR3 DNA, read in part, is TGTGCTAGCAGTAGAAGACAGGGAAAGTAT.

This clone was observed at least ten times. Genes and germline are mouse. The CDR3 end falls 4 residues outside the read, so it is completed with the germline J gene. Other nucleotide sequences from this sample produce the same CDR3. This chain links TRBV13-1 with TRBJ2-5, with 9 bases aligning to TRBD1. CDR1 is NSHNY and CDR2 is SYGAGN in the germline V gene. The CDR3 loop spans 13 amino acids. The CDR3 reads CASSGDRVDTQYF. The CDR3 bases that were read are TGTGCCAGCAGTGGGGACAGGGTCGAC.

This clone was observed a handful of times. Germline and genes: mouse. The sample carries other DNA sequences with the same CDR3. The CDR3 DNA, read in part, is TGTGCTAGCAGAGGGACAGGGGAGGAC. Amino acid sequence: CASRGTGED. The complete CDR3 protein is CASRGTGEDTQYF. The V call is TRBV17, the J call TRBJ2-5; 10 positions agree with TRBD1. The read stops 4 residues short of the end of the CDR3; the missing end is completed from the germline J gene. The CDR3 runs 13 residues. Looked up from germline, CDR1 is MNHDT and CDR2 is YYDKIL.

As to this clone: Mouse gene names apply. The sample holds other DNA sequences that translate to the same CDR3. CDR3 sequence reads: CASRGLGGSYEQYF. The part of the CDR3 DNA that was read is TGTGCCAGCAGAGGACTGGGGGGTTCCTAT. The chain has TRBV13-1 and TRBJ2-7, with 11 bases that match TRBD2. The read ends 4 residues early relative to the CDR3; the germline J gene fills the gap. CDR1 and CDR2 from the germline V gene are NSHNY and SYGAGN. CDR3 length: 14 amino acids. V lost 5 bases and J lost 1; bases outside the gene matches: 2.

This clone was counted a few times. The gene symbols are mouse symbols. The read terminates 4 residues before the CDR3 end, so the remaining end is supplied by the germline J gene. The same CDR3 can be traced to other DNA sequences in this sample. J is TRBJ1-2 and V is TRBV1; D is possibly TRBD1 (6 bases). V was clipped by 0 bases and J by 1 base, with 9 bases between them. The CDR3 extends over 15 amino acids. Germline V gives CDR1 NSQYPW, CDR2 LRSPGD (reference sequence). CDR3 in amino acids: CTCSADLRGNSDYTF. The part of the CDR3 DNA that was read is TGCACCTGCAGTGCAGATCTCAGGGGAAACTCC.

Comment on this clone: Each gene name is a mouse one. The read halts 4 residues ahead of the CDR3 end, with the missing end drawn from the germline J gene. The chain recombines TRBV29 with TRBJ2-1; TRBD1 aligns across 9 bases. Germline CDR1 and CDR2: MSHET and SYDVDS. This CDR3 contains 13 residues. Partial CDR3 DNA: TGTGCTAGCAGACGACAGGGGGAGGCT. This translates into CASRRQGEA. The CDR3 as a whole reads CASRRQGEAEQFF.

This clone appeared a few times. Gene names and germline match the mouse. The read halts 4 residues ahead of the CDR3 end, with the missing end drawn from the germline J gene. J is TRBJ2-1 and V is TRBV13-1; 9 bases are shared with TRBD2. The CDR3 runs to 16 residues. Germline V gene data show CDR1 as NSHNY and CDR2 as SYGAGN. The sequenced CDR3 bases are TGTGCCAGCAGTGATGACTGGGGGGCCTGGGGGGCT. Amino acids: CASSDDWGAWGA. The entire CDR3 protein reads CASSDDWGAWGAEQFF.

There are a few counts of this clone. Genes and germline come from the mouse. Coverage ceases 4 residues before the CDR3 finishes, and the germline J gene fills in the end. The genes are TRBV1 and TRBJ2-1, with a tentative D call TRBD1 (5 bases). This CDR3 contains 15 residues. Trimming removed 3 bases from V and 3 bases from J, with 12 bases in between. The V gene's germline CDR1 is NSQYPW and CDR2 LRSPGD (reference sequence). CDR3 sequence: CTCSAARTSYAEQFF. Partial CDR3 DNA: TGCACCTGCAGTGCGGCTCGGACATCCTATGCT. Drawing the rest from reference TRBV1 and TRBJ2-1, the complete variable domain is VTLLEQNPRWRLVPRGQAVNLRCILKNSQYPWMSWYQQDLQKQLQWLFTLRSPGDKEVKSLPGADYLATRVTDTELRLQVANMSQGRTLYCTCSAARTSYAEQFFGPGTRLTVL.

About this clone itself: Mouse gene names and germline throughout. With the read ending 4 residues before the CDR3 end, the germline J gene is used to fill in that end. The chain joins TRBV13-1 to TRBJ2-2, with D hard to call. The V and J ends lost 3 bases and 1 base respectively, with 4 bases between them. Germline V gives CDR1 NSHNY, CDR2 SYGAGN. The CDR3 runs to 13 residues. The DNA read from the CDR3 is TGTGCCAGCAGTGTCATAAACACCGGG. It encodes CASSVINTG. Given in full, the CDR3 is CASSVINTGQLYF.

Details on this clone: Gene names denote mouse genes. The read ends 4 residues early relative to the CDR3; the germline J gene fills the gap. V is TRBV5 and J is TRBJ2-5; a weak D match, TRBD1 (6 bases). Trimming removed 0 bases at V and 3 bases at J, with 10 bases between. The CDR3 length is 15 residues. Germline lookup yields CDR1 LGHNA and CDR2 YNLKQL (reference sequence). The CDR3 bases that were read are TGTGCCAGCAGCCAAGATGAGGGGGAACAAGAC. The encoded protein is CASSQDEGEQD. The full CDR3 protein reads CASSQDEGEQDTQYF.

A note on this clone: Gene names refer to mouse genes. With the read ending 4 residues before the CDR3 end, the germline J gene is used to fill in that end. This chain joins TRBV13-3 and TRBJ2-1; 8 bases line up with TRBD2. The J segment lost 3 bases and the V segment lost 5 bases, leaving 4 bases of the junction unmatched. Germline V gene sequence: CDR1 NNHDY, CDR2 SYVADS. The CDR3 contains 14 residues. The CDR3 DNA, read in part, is TGTGCCAGCAGGACCGGGACTGGCTATGCT. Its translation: CASRTGTGYA. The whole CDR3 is CASRTGTGYAEQFF.

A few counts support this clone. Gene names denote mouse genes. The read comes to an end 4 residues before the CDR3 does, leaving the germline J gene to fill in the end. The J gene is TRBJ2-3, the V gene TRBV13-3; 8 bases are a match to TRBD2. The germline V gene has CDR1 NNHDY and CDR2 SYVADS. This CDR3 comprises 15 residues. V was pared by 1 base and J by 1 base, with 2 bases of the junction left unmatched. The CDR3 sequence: CASSDRGGRAETLYF. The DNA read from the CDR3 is TGTGCCAGCAGTGATCGGGGGGGGCGTGCAGAA.

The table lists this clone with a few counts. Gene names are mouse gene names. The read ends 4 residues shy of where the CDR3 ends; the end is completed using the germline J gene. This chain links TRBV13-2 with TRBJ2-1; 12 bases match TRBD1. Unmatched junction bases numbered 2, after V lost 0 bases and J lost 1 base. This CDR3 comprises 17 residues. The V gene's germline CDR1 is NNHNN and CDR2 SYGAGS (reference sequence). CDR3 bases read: TGTGCCAGCGGTGATGGGGACAGGGGGCTCAACTATGCT. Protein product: CASGDGDRGLNYA. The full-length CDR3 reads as CASGDGDRGLNYAEQFF.

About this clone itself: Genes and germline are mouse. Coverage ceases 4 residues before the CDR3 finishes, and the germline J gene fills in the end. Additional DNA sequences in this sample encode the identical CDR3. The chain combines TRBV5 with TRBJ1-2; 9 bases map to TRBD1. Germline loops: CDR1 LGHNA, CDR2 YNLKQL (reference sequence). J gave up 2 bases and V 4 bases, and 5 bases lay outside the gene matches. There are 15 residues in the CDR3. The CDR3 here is CASSPGTGSNSDYTF. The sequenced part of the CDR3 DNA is TGTGCCAGCAGCCCTGGGACAGGGAGTAACTCC.

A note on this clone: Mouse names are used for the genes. CDR3 sequence reads: CASSIKGMSTEVFF. The DNA read from the CDR3 is TGTGCCAGCAGTATTAAGGGGATGAGCACA. The chain is built from TRBV19 and TRBJ1-1, with D possibly matching TRBD1 (5 bases). The CDR3 end falls 4 residues outside the read, so it is completed with the germline J gene. Germline CDR1 and CDR2: FNHDT and SITEND (reference sequence). With 2 bases removed from V and 4 bases from J, the gap between germline ends came to 12 bases. The CDR3 contains 14 residues.

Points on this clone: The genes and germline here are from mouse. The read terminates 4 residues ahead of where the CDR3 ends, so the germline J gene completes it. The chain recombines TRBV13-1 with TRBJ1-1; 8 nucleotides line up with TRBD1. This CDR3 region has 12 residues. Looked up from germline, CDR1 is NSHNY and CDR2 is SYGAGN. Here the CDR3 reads CASSGDRGEVFF. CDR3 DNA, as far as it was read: TGTGCCAGCAGTGGTGACAGGGGA.

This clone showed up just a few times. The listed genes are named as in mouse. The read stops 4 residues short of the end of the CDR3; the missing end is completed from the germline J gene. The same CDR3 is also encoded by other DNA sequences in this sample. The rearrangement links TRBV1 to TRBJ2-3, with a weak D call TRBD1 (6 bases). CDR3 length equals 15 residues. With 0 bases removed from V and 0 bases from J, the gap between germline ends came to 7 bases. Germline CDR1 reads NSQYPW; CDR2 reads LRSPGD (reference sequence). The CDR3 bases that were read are TGCACCTGCAGTGCAGAAGGGGGAAGTGCAGAA. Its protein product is CTCSAEGGSAE. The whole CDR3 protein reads CTCSAEGGSAETLYF. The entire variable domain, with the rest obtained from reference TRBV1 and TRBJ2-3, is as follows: VTLLEQNPRWRLVPRGQAVNLRCILKNSQYPWMSWYQQDLQKQLQWLFTLRSPGDKEVKSLPGADYLATRVTDTELRLQVANMSQGRTLYCTCSAEGGSAETLYFGSGTRLTVL.

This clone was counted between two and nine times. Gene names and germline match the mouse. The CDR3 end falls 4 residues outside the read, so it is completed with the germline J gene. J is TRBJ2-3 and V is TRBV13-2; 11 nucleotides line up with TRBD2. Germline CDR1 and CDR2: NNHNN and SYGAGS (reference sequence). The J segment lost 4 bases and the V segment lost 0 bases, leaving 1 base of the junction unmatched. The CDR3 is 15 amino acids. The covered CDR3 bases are TGTGCCAGCGGTGATGGGACTGGGGGGTCAGAA. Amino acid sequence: CASGDGTGGSE. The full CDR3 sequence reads CASGDGTGGSETLYF.

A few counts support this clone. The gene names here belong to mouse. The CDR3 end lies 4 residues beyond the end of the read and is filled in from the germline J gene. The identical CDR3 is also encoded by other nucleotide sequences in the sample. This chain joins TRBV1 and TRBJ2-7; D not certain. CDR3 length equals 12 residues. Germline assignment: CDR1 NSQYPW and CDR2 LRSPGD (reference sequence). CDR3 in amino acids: CTCSAQEYEQYF. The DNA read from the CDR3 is TGCACCTGCAGTGCCCAGGAGTAT.

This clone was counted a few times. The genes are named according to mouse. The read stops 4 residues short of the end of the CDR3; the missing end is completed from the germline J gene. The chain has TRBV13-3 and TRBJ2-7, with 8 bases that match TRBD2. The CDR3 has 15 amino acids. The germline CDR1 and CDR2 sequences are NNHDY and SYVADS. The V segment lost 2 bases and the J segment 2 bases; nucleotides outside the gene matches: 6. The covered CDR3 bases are TGTGCCAGCAGTGACGATCCTGGGGGGACCTAT. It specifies CASSDDPGGTY. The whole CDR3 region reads CASSDDPGGTYEQYF.

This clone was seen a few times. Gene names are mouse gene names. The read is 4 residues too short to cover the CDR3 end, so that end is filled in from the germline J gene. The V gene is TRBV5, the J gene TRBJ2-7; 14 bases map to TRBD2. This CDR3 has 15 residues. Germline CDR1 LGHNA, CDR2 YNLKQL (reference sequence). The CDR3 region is CASSPGTGGAYEQYF. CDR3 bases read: TGTGCCAGCAGTCCCGGGACTGGGGGGGCTTAT.

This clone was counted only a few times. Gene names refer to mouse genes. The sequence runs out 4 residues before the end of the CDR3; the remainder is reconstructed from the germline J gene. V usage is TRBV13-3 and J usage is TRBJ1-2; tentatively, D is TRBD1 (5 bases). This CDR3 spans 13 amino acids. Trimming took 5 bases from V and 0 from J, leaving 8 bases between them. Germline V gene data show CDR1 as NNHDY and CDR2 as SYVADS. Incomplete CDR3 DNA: TGTGCCAGCAGACAGGCAGCAAACTCC. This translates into CASRQAANS. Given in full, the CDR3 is CASRQAANSDYTF.

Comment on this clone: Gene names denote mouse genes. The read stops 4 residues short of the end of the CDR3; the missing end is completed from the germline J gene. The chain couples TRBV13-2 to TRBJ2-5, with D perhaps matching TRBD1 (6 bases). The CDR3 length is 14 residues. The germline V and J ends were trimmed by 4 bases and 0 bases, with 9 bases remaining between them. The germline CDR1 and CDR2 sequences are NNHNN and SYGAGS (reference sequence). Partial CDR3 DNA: TGTGCCAGCGGTCAACAGGGTAACCAAGAC. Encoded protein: CASGQQGNQD. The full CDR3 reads CASGQQGNQDTQYF.

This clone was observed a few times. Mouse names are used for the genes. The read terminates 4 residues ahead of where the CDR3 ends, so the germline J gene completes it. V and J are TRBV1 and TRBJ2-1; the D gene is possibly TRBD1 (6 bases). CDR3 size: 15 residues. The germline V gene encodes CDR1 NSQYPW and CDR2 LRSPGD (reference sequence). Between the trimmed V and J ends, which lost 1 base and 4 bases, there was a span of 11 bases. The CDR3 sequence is CTCSAGSGEYAEQFF. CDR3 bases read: TGCACCTGCAGTGCAGGGTCAGGGGAATATGCT.

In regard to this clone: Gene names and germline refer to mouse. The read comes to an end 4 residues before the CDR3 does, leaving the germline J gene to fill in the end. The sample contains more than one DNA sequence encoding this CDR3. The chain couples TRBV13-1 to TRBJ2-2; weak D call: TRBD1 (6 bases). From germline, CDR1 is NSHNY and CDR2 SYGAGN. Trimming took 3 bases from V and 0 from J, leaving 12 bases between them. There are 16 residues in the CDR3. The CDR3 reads CASSGGTSANTGQLYF. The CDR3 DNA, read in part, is TGTGCCAGCAGTGGCGGGACAAGTGCAAACACCGGG.

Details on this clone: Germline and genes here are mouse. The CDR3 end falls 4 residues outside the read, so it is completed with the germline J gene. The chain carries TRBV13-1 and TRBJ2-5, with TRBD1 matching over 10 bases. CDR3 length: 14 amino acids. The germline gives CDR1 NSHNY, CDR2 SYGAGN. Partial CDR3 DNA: TGTGCCAGCAGGAACCGGGACAGGGGCGAC. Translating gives CASRNRDRGD. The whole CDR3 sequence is CASRNRDRGDTQYF.

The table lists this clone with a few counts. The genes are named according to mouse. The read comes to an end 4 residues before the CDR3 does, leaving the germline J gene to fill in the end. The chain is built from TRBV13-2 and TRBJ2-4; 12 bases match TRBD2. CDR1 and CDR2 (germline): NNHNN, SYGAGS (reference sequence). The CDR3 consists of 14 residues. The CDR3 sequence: CASGADWGGNTLYF. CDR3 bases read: TGTGCCAGCGGTGCGGACTGGGGGGGGAAC.

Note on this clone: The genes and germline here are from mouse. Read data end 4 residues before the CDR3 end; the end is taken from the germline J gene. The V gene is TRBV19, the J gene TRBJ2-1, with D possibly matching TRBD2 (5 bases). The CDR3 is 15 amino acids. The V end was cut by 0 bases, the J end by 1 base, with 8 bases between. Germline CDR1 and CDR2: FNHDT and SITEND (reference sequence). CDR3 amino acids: CASSIVLANYAEQFF. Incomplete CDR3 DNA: TGTGCCAGCAGTATAGTACTGGCAAACTATGCT.

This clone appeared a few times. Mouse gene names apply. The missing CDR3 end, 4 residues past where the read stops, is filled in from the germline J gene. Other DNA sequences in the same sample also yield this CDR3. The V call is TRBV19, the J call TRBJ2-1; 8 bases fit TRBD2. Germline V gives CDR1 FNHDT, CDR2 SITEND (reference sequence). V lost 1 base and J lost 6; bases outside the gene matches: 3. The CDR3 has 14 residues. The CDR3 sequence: CASSILGGFAEQFF. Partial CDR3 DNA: TGTGCCAGCAGTATACTGGGGGGCTTTGCT.

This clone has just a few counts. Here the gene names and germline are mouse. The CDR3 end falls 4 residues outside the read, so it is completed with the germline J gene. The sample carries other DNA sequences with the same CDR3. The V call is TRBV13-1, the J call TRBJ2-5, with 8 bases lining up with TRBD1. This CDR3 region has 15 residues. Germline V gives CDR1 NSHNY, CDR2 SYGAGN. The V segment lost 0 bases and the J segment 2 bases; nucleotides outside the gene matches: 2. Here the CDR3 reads CASSDAGQGQDTQYF. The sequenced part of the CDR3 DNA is TGTGCCAGCAGTGATGCAGGACAGGGCCAAGAC.

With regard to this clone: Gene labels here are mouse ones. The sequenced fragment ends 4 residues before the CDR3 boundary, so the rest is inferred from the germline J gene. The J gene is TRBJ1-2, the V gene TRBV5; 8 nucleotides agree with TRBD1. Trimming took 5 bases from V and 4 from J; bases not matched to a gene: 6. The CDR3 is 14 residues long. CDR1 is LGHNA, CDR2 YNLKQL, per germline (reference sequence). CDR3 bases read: TGTGCCAGCAGCGCGGACAGGGCTGGCTCC. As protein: CASSADRAGS. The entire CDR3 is CASSADRAGSDYTF.